This TCR beta chain was found in a study of cytomegalovirus exposure and HLA in healthy donors. Findings and limits, study-wide: In a later analysis, approximately 18,000 TCR beta sequences were associated with HLA alleles at 0.05 false discovery rate. Association of a missense DCLRE1C variant with TCR beta V- and J-gene trimming was reported in a later analysis.

The study ran its PCR with 60 Vbeta and 13 Jbeta primers. The repertoire was sequenced with immunoSEQ multiplex PCR; TCRdb's copy has only in-frame clones and lacks some. The table records about 160,000 clones, more than 65% of them present only once. CDR3 size: 15 residues. Germline trimming cut 5 bases from V and 2 bases from J; bases unmatched to any gene: 2. Germline loops: CDR1 SEHNR, CDR2 FQNEAQ (reference sequence). A word on this clone: Antigen: not known.

The chain employs TRBV7-9 and TRBJ2-6, with 8 bases matching TRBD1. The sequencing input was PBMCs. This receptor was obtained from a man aged 50 or older in good health and CMV-seropositive. The DNA for the CDR3 is TGTGCCAGCAGCCAACAGGGGGCTGGGGCCAACGTCCTGACTTTC. This codes for CASSQQGAGANVLTF.